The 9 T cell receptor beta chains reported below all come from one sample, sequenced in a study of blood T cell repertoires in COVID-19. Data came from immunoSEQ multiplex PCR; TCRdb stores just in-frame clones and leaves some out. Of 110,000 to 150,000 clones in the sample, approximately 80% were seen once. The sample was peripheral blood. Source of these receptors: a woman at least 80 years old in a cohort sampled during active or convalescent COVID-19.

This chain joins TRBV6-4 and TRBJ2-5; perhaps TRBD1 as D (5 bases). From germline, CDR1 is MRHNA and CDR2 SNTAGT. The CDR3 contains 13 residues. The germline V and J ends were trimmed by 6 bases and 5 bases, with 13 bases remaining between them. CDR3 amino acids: CASRSNRTETQYF. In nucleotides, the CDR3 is TGTGCCAGCAGGTCCAACAGGACGGAGACCCAGTACTTC.

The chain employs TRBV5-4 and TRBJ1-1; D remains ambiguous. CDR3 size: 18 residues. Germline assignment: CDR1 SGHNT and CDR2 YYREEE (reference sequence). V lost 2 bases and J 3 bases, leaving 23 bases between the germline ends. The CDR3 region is CASSFYPAGRSRDTEAFF. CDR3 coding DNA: TGTGCCAGCAGCTTTTATCCTGCAGGTAGATCAAGAGACACTGAAGCTTTCTTT.

The CDR3 region has the DNA TGTGCCAGCAGTCAAGGACAGAATCAGCCCCAGCATTTT. It codes for CASSQGQNQPQHF. The chain recombines TRBV12-3 or TRBV12-4 with TRBJ1-5; perhaps TRBD1 as D (6 bases). V lost 5 bases and J lost 4, with 9 bases in between. This CDR3 spans 13 amino acids.

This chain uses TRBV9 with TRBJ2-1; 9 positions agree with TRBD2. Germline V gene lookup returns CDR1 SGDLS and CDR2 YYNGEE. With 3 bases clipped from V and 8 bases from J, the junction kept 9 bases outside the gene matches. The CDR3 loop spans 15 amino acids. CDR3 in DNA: TGTGCCAGCAGCGAGGCGGGGGGGGCTTCCGATGAGCAGTTCTTC. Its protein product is CASSEAGGASDEQFF. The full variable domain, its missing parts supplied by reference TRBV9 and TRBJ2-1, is DSGVTQTPKHLITATGQRVTLRCSPRSGDLSVYWYQQSLDQGLQFLIQYYNGEERAKGNILERFSAQQFPDLHSELNLSSLELGDSALYFCASSEAGGASDEQFFGPGTRLTVL.

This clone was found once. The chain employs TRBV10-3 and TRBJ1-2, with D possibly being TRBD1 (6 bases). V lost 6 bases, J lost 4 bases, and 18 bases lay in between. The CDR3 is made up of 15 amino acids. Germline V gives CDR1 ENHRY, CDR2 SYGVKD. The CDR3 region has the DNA TGTGCCATCAGAGACGGACAGATCCGGGGCTATGGCTACACCTTC. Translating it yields CAIRDGQIRGYGYTF.

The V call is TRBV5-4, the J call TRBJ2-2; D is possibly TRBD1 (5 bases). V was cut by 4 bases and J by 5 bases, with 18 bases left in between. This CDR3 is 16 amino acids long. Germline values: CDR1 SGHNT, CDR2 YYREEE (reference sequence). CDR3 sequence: CASSPQDAMGTGELFF. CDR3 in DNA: TGTGCCAGCAGCCCACAGGACGCCATGGGGACCGGGGAGCTGTTTTTT.

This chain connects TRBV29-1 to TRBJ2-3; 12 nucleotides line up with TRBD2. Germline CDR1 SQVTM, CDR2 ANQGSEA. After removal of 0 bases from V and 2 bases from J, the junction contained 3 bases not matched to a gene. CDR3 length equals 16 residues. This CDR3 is CSVEDRTSGTTDTQYF. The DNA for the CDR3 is TGCAGCGTTGAAGACCGGACTAGCGGGACCACAGATACGCAGTATTTT.

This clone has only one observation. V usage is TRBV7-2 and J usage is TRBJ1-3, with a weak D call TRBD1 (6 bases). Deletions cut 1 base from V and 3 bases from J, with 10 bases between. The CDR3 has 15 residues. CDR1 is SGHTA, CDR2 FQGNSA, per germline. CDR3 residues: CASSLGGPNGNTIYF. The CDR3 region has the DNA TGTGCCAGCAGCTTAGGGGGGCCCAATGGAAACACCATATATTTT.

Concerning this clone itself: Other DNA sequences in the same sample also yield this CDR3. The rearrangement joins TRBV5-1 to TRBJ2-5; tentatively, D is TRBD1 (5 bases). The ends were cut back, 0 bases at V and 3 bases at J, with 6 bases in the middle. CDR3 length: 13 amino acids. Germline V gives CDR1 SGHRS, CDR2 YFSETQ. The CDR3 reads CASSLAGKETQYF. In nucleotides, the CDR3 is TGCGCCAGCAGCTTGGCAGGGAAAGAGACCCAGTACTTC. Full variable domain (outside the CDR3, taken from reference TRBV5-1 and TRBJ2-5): KAGVTQTPRYLIKTRGQQVTLSCSPISGHRSVSWYQQTPGQGLQFLFEYFSETQRNKGNFPGRFSGRQFSNSRSEMNVSTLELGDSALYLCASSLAGKETQYFGPGTRLLVL.